Below, 6 T cell receptor beta chains from the same sample are listed, as sequenced in a study of cytotoxic CD8 clonotypes in ibrutinib-treated CLL. Assay: immunoSEQ multiplex PCR; the TCRdb copy retains only in-frame clones and omits some. The profile shows about 35,000 clones, over 70% of them singletons. This material consisted of PBMCs, taken at disease progression, from a patient treated with ibrutinib. Receptors originate from a human donor with chronic lymphocytic leukemia.

This clone was seen just once. The chain couples TRBV15 to TRBJ2-1; 9 nucleotides match TRBD2. CDR3 length equals 17 residues. With 1 base clipped from V and 6 bases from J, the junction kept 10 bases outside the gene matches. Germline V gene sequence: CDR1 LNHNV, CDR2 YYDKDF (reference sequence). The CDR3 region is CATSRGASGVQSNEQFF. Here the CDR3 DNA reads TGTGCCACCAGCAGAGGGGCTAGCGGGGTCCAAAGCAATGAGCAGTTCTTC.

As to this clone: The junction departs from the called germline gene at one end, perhaps through a read error. The chain combines TRBV7-9 with TRBJ1-1; D gene ambiguous. Germline lookup yields CDR1 SEHNR and CDR2 FQNEAQ (reference sequence). CDR3 length: 14 amino acids. For the CDR3, the DNA is TGTGCCAGCAGCTTAGCGGCCTATCGGGAGCGCCCGCTTTGG. Translated, it gives CASSLAAYRERPLW.

The chain carries TRBV2 and TRBJ2-1; 7 nucleotides align to TRBD2. The germline V gene encodes CDR1 SNHLY and CDR2 FYNNEI. This CDR3 spans 16 amino acids. V trimming: 4 bases; J trimming: 6 bases; junction bases outside the gene matches: 12. Written as DNA, the CDR3 is TGTGCCAGCAGTGGACTAGCTCTTGGGTCAGGCAATGAGCAGTTCTTC. As protein: CASSGLALGSGNEQFF. Complete variable domain (other parts from reference TRBV2 and TRBJ2-1): EPEVTQTPSHQVTQMGQEVILRCVPISNHLYFYWYRQILGQKVEFLVSFYNNEISEKSEIFDDQFSVERPDGSNFTLKIRSTKLEDSAMYFCASSGLALGSGNEQFFGPGTRLTVL.

The chain joins TRBV27 to TRBJ2-7; 9 bases line up with TRBD2. Germline lookup yields CDR1 MNHEY and CDR2 SMNVEV (reference sequence). CDR3 size: 17 residues. With 0 bases clipped from V and 6 bases from J, the junction kept 12 bases outside the gene matches. CDR3 sequence reads: CASSLSPSIAGVFEQYF. CDR3 nucleotides: TGTGCCAGCAGTTTATCCCCATCCATAGCGGGGGTCTTCGAGCAGTACTTC.

This clone was detected a few times. V and J are TRBV27 and TRBJ2-1; 8 nucleotides line up with TRBD2. Germline V gene sequence: CDR1 MNHEY, CDR2 SMNVEV (reference sequence). V lost 4 bases and J lost 6; bases outside the gene matches: 8. There are 15 residues in the CDR3. In nucleotides, the CDR3 is TGTGCCAGCAGTTCCCCCGGGACTAGTCGCAATGAGCAGTTCTTC. It specifies CASSSPGTSRNEQFF.

The chain links TRBV18 to TRBJ2-7; 7 positions agree with TRBD1. V lost 3 bases to trimming and J lost 6 bases; unmatched junction nucleotides: 8. Germline-derived CDR1 and CDR2 are KGHSH and LQKENI. This CDR3 is 14 amino acids long. The CDR3 region is CASSPGTDPSEQYF. CDR3 nucleotide sequence: TGTGCCAGCTCACCCGGGACAGACCCTTCCGAGCAGTACTTC.